These T cell receptor beta chains were read from a single sample in a study of blood T cell repertoires in COVID-19. TCRdb's copy holds only in-frame clones and misses some; the assay was immunoSEQ multiplex PCR. Counted here are 230,000 or so clones, around 83% occurring once; the ten biggest clones make up 2% to 2.5%. The material sequenced was peripheral blood. The receptors were sampled from a man in his forties who had recovered from COVID-19. The CDR3 runs from the conserved cysteine through the conserved F or W. Each record gives: J gene, CDR3 length, V gene, D gene, clone size, CDR3 DNA, CDR3 protein. The D gene is left open where the match is weak. Clone size appears in some rows only: once, few, many, or a class for an expanded clone.

J gene: TRBJ2-3
CDR3 length: 14
V gene: TRBV19
D gene: .
clone size: .
CDR3 DNA: TGTGCCAGTAGTAGCCCGGGGGGCACAGATACGCAGTATTTT
CDR3 protein: CASSSPGGTDTQYF

J gene: TRBJ1-1
CDR3 length: 19
V gene: TRBV19
D gene: TRBD1
clone size: once
CDR3 DNA: TGTGCCAGTAACCCTATGTGGGGGCGGGACAGGGCCTTGAACACTGAAGCTTTCTTT
CDR3 protein: CASNPMWGRDRALNTEAFF

J gene: TRBJ2-1
CDR3 length: 12
V gene: TRBV27
D gene: TRBD1
clone size: .
CDR3 DNA: TGTGCCAGCAGTGACAGGGGCTATGAGCAGTTCTTC
CDR3 protein: CASSDRGYEQFF

J gene: TRBJ2-1
CDR3 length: 18
V gene: TRBV5-8
D gene: TRBD2
clone size: .
CDR3 DNA: TGTGCCAGCAGCTTGGAGGGACTAGAGGTGGTGTCCTACAATGAGCAGTTCTTC
CDR3 protein: CASSLEGLEVVSYNEQFF

J gene: TRBJ1-6
CDR3 length: 15
V gene: TRBV27
D gene: .
clone size: .
CDR3 DNA: TGTGCCAGCAGTTTTGAGGTCCAGACTAATTCACCCCTCCACTTT
CDR3 protein: CASSFEVQTNSPLHF

J gene: TRBJ2-1
CDR3 length: 14
V gene: TRBV29-1
D gene: .
clone size: .
CDR3 DNA: TGCAGCGTTGATCTGGTAGCGGAGGTAAATGAGCAGTTCTTC
CDR3 protein: CSVDLVAEVNEQFF

J gene: TRBJ2-4
CDR3 length: 13
V gene: TRBV10-1
D gene: .
clone size: .
CDR3 DNA: TGCGCCAGCAGCGAAACGGGACTCGGCATTCAGTACTTC
CDR3 protein: CASSETGLGIQYF

J gene: TRBJ2-7
CDR3 length: 16
V gene: TRBV27
D gene: TRBD2
clone size: once
CDR3 DNA: TGTGCCAGCAGTTCTCCGAGGACTAGCGGAAGTTACGAGCAGTACTTC
CDR3 protein: CASSSPRTSGSYEQYF

J gene: TRBJ1-5
CDR3 length: 16
V gene: TRBV5-4
D gene: TRBD1
clone size: .
CDR3 DNA: TGTGCCAGCAGCCTATGGACAGGGCAGGGCAATCAGCCCCAGCATTTT
CDR3 protein: CASSLWTGQGNQPQHF

J gene: TRBJ2-3
CDR3 length: 17
V gene: TRBV5-6
D gene: .
clone size: .
CDR3 DNA: TGTGCCAGCAGCTTGTGGATTAGCGAAACTAGCACAGATACGCAGTATTTT
CDR3 protein: CASSLWISETSTDTQYF

J gene: TRBJ2-3
CDR3 length: 14
V gene: TRBV10-1
D gene: .
clone size: once
CDR3 DNA: TGCGCCAGCAGTGAGGAGGGCGCCGCAGATACGCAGTATTTT
CDR3 protein: CASSEEGAADTQYF

J gene: TRBJ2-7
CDR3 length: 12
V gene: TRBV3-1/TRBV3-2
D gene: .
clone size: .
CDR3 DNA: TGTGCCAGCAGCCATATCTCCTACGAGCAGTACTTC
CDR3 protein: CASSHISYEQYF

J gene: TRBJ1-5
CDR3 length: 13
V gene: TRBV2
D gene: .
clone size: .
CDR3 DNA: TGTGCCACTAAAAGGGACAACAATCAGCCCCAGCATTTT
CDR3 protein: CATKRDNNQPQHF

J gene: TRBJ1-2
CDR3 length: 14
V gene: TRBV6-5
D gene: TRBD1
clone size: .
CDR3 DNA: TGTGCCAGCAGGCCGGGACAGGGGAACTATGGCTACACCTTC
CDR3 protein: CASRPGQGNYGYTF

J gene: TRBJ1-2
CDR3 length: 14
V gene: TRBV20-1
D gene: .
clone size: .
CDR3 DNA: TGCAGTGCTAGTCCCCTCACAGGGATCAATGGCTACACCTTC
CDR3 protein: CSASPLTGINGYTF

J gene: TRBJ1-5
CDR3 length: 15
V gene: TRBV6-1
D gene: TRBD1
clone size: .
CDR3 DNA: TGTGCCAGCAGTGAAGCGGGACAGGACAATCAGCCCCAGCATTTT
CDR3 protein: CASSEAGQDNQPQHF

J gene: TRBJ1-2
CDR3 length: 14
V gene: TRBV7-8
D gene: .
clone size: .
CDR3 DNA: TGTGCCAGCAGCTCGACTGGGAGAAACTATGGCTACACCTTC
CDR3 protein: CASSSTGRNYGYTF

J gene: TRBJ2-3
CDR3 length: 12
V gene: TRBV4-3
D gene: .
clone size: .
CDR3 DNA: TGCGCCAGCAGCCATGAGGCGGATACGCAGTATTTT
CDR3 protein: CASSHEADTQYF

J gene: TRBJ1-6
CDR3 length: 15
V gene: TRBV18
D gene: .
clone size: few
CDR3 DNA: TGTGCCAGCTCCCGATCAGGGGATAATGGATCACCCCTCCACTTT
CDR3 protein: CASSRSGDNGSPLHF

J gene: TRBJ1-2
CDR3 length: 12
V gene: TRBV7-9
D gene: TRBD1
clone size: .
CDR3 DNA: TGTGCCAGCAGCCCGACAGGGGTAGGCTACACCTTC
CDR3 protein: CASSPTGVGYTF

J gene: TRBJ2-1
CDR3 length: 15
V gene: TRBV5-4
D gene: TRBD1
clone size: .
CDR3 DNA: TGTGCCAGCAGCTCTAGGACAGGGGGGTCCAATGAGCAGTTCTTC
CDR3 protein: CASSSRTGGSNEQFF

J gene: TRBJ2-1
CDR3 length: 15
V gene: TRBV6-2/TRBV6-3
D gene: .
clone size: .
CDR3 DNA: TGTGCCAGCAGTTACGTCCCTGGGTGGCGGAATGAGCAGTTCTTC
CDR3 protein: CASSYVPGWRNEQFF

J gene: TRBJ2-2
CDR3 length: 16
V gene: TRBV7-2
D gene: .
clone size: .
CDR3 DNA: TGTGCCAGCAGCCTCATTCCGGGACTCCCTCCCGGGGAGCTGTTTTTT
CDR3 protein: CASSLIPGLPPGELFF